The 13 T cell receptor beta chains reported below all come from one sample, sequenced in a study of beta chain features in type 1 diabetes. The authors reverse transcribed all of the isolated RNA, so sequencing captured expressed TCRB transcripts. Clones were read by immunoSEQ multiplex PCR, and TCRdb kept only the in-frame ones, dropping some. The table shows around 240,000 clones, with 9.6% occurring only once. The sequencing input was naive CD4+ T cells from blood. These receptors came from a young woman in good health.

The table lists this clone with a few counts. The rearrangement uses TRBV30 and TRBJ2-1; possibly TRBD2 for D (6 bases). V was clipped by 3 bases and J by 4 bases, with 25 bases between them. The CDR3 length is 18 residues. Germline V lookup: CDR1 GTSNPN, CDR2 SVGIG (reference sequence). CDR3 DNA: TGTGCCTGGAGCCCCCCTACTTGGCGTGGGGCGGGATACAATGAGCAGTTCTTC. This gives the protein CAWSPPTWRGAGYNEQFF.

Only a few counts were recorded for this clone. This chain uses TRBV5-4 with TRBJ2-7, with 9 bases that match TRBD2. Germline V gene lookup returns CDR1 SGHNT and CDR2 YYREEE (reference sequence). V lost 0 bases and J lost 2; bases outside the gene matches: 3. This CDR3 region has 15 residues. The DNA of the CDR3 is TGTGCCAGCAGCTTGGGACTAGCGGAAACCTACGAGCAGTACTTC. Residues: CASSLGLAETYEQYF.

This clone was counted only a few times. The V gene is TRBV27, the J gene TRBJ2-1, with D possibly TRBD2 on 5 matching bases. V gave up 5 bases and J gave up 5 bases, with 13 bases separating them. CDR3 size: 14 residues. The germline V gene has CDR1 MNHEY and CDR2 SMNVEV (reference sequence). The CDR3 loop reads CASSPSRGNNEQFF. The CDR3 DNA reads TGTGCCAGCAGTCCGTCCCGGGGAAACAATGAGCAGTTCTTC.

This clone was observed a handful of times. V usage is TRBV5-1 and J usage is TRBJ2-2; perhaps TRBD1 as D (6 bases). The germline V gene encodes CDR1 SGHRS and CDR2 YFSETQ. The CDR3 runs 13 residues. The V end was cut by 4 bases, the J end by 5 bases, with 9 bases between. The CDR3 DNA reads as TGCGCCAGCAGCGCTACAGGGACCGGGGAGCTGTTTTTT. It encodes CASSATGTGELFF.

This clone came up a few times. The DNA for the CDR3 is TGTGCCAGCGCTAGCGGGAGAAGGTACAATGAGCAGTTCTTC. It yields the protein CASASGRRYNEQFF. The V gene is TRBV28, the J gene TRBJ2-1; TRBD2 aligns across 10 bases. Per germline, CDR1 MDHEN and CDR2 SYDVKM. The CDR3 loop spans 14 amino acids. V shed 8 bases, J shed 4 bases, and the junction held 5 bases outside the gene matches.

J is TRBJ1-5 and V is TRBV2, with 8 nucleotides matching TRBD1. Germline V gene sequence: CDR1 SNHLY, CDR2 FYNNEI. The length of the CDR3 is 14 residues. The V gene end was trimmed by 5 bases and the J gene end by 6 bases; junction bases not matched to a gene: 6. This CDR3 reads CASSTDRGSQPQHF. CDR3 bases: TGTGCCAGCAGTACCGACAGGGGTAGTCAGCCCCAGCATTTT.

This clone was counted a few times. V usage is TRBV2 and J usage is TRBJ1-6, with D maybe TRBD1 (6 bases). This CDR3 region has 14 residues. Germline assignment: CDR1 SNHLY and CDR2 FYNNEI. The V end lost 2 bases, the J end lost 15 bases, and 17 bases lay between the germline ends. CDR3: CASSERMAEQGLHF. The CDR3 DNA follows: TGTGCCAGCAGTGAACGGATGGCGGAACAGGGCCTCCACTTT.

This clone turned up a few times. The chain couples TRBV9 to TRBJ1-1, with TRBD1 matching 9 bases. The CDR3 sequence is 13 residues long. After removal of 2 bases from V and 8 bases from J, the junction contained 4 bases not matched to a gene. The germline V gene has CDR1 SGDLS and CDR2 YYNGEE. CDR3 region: CASSVRGQGEAFF. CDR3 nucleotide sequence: TGTGCCAGCAGCGTCAGGGGACAGGGAGAAGCTTTCTTT. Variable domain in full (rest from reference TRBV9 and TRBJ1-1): DSGVTQTPKHLITATGQRVTLRCSPRSGDLSVYWYQQSLDQGLQFLIQYYNGEERAKGNILERFSAQQFPDLHSELNLSSLELGDSALYFCASSVRGQGEAFFGQGTRLTVV.

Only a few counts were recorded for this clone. This CDR3 reads CASSPYRTAEKLFF. The CDR3 DNA reads TGTGCCAGCAGTCCCTACCGGACAGCCGAAAAACTGTTTTTT. The chain links TRBV6-5 to TRBJ1-4; TRBD1 is a possible D gene (6 bases). The CDR3 contains 14 residues. Germline V gene data show CDR1 as MNHEY and CDR2 as SVGAGI. Trimming shortened V by 5 bases and J by 8 bases, and 15 bases separated the two germline ends.

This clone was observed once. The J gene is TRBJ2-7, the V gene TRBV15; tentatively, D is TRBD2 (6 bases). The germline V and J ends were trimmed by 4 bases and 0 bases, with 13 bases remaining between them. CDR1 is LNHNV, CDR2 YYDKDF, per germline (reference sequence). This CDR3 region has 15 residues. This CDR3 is CATSTGGGYSYEQYF. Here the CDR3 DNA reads TGTGCCACCAGCACAGGAGGAGGGTACTCCTACGAGCAGTACTTC.

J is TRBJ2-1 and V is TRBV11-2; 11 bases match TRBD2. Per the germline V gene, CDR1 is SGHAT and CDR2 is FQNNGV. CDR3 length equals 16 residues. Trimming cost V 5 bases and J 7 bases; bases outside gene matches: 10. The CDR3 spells CASSANLAGGLNEQFF. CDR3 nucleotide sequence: TGTGCCAGCAGCGCCAACCTAGCGGGAGGCTTGAATGAGCAGTTCTTC.

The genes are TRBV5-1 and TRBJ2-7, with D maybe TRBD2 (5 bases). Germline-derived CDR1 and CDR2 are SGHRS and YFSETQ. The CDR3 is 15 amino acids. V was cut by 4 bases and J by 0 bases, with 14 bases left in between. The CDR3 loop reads CASSPEGRSSYEQYF. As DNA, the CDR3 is TGCGCCAGCAGCCCTGAGGGTCGGAGCTCCTACGAGCAGTACTTC. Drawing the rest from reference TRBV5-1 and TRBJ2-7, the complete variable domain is KAGVTQTPRYLIKTRGQQVTLSCSPISGHRSVSWYQQTPGQGLQFLFEYFSETQRNKGNFPGRFSGRQFSNSRSEMNVSTLELGDSALYLCASSPEGRSSYEQYFGPGTRLTVT.

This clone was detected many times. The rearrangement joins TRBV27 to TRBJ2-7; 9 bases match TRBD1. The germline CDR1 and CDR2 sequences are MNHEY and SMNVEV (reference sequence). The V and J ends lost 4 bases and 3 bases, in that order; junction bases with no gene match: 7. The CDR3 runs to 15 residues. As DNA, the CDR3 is TGTGCCAGCAGTTCCCCGGGGACAGGGAACTACGAGCAGTACTTC. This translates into CASSSPGTGNYEQYF.